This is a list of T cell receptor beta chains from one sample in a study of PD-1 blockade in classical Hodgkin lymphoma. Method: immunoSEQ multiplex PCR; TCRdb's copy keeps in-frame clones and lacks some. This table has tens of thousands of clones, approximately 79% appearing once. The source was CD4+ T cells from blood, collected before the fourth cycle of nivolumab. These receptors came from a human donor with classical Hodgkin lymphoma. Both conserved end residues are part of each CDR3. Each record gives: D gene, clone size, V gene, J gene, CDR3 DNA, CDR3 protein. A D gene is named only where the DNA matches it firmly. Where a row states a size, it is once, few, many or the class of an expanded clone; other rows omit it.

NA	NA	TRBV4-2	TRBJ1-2	TGTGCCAGCAGCCCCCCTAGAAGGGGCGGTCACTACACCTTC	CASSPPRRGGHYTF
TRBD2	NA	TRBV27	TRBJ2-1	TGTGCCAGCAGGGGCGGGGGGGCTTGGGAGCAGTTCTTC	CASRGGGAWEQFF
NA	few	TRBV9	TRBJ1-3	TGTGCCAGCAGCGTAAGGGCCGATTCTGGAAACACCATATATTTT	CASSVRADSGNTIYF
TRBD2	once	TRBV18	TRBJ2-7	TGTGCCAGCTCACCGGGTTTGATCTGGGGAGGGAATAACTACGAGCAGTACTTC	CASSPGLIWGGNNYEQYF
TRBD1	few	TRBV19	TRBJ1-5	TGTGCCAGTGATCCGGGACAGACAAGCAATCAGCCCCAGCATTTT	CASDPGQTSNQPQHF
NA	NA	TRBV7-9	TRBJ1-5	TGTGCCAGCAGCCGAGGGCCGGGCAATCAGCCCCAGCATTTT	CASSRGPGNQPQHF
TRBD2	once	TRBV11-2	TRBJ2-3	TGTGCCAGCAGCTCGCTCAGGACTAGCGGCCCACATACGCAGTATTTT	CASSSLRTSGPHTQYF
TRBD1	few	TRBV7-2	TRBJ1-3	TGTGCCAGCAGTGACAGGGTCCACTCTGGAAACACCATATATTTT	CASSDRVHSGNTIYF
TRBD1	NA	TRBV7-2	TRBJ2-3	TGTGCCAGCAGCCCGTTAGGGACAGCCGGTTATTTT	CASSPLGTAGYF
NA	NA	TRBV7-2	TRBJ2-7	TGTGCCAGCAGCTCTCCGGGACTTTCCTACGAGCAGTACTTC	CASSSPGLSYEQYF
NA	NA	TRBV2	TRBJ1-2	TGTGCCAGCCTGTTCGGGGGGTATGGCTACACCTTC	CASLFGGYGYTF
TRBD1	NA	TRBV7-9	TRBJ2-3	TGTGCCAGCTGGACAGGGGACACAGATACGCAGTATTTT	CASWTGDTDTQYF
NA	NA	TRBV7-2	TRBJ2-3	TGTGCCAGCAGCTTACCTCCCGCAGATACGCAGTATTTT	CASSLPPADTQYF
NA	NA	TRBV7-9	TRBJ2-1	TGTGCCAGCAGCTTAGATGCGGGGGCCTCCTACAATGAGCAGTTCTTC	CASSLDAGASYNEQFF
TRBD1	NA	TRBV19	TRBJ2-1	TGTGCCAGTAGTATCGGACAGGGGGACATCAATGAGCAGTTCTTC	CASSIGQGDINEQFF
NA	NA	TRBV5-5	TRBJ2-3	TGTGCCAGCAGCTTGAGTATTGGCGGCGGAAGCACAGATACGCAGTATTTT	CASSLSIGGGSTDTQYF
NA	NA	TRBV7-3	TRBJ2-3	TGTGCCAGCAGCTTAGTGGCTAGCTGGGGGTCAGATACGCAGTATTTT	CASSLVASWGSDTQYF
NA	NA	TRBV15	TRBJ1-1	TGTGCCACCAGGTTATCCCGAGGCAGCCTTATGAACACTGAAGCTTTCTTT	CATRLSRGSLMNTEAFF
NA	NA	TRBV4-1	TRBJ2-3	TGCGCCAGCAGCCAAGGGAAGTGGGGGGTTGCCACAGATACGCAGTATTTT	CASSQGKWGVATDTQYF
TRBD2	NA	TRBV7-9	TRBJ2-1	TGTGCCAGCACCTATAGCGGGGGGAACAATGAGCAGTTCTTC	CASTYSGGNNEQFF
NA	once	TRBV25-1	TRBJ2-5	TGTGCCAGCAGTGAATCCGGGACATGGATCGAGTACTTC	CASSESGTWIEYF
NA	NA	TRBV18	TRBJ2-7	TGTGCCAGCTCACCTTACAGCTCCTACGAGCAGTACTTC	CASSPYSSYEQYF
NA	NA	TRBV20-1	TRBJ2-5	TGCAGTGCTAGGGCCCCTGAGACCCAGTACTTC	CSARAPETQYF
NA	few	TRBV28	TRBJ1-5	TGTGCCAGCAGTTACCCATCGGGGTACAATCAGCCCCAGCATTTT	CASSYPSGYNQPQHF
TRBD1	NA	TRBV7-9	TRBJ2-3	TGTGCCAGCAGCTTAGCGACGCAGGGGGCTTACACAGATACGCAGTATTTT	CASSLATQGAYTDTQYF
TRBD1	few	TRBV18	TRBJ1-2	TGTGCCAGCTCACCGCAACAGGGGGCCAACTATGGCTACACCTTC	CASSPQQGANYGYTF
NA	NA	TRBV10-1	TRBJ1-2	TGCGCCAGCAACCTCAGGGGAGGCTACACCTTC	CASNLRGGYTF
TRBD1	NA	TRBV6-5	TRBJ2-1	TGTGCCAGCAGGGAGACAGGGGGCGCGGGCAATGAGCAGTTCTTC	CASRETGGAGNEQFF
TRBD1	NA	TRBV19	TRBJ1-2	TGTGCCAGTAGGCCGGGACAGGACCTCTATGGCTACACCTTC	CASRPGQDLYGYTF
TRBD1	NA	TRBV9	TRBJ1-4	TGTGCCAGCAGCATTAGGACAGGGACCCCTGAAAAACTGTTTTTT	CASSIRTGTPEKLFF
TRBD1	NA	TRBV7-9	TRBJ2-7	TGTGCCAGCAGCCCGACAGGGCGCGTCGCCTACGAGCAGTACTTC	CASSPTGRVAYEQYF
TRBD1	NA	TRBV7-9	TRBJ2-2	TGTGCCAGCAGCTCATTAATAAAACCGGGACAGGACACCGGGGAGCTGTTTTTT	CASSSLIKPGQDTGELFF
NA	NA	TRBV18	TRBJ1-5	TGTGCCAGCTCACCGGGTCCTTCCAATCAGCCCCAGCATTTT	CASSPGPSNQPQHF
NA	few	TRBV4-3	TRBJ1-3	TGCGCCAGCAGCCGTCCTTCAGGCAGCTCAGCTGGGAACACCATATATTTT	CASSRPSGSSAGNTIYF
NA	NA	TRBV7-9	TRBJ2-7	TGTGCCAGCAGCGCCCTTAGAGGGTACTACGAGCAGTACTTC	CASSALRGYYEQYF
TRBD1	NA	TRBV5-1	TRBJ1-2	TGCGCCACGGCACTACAGGGGGCGGGCTATGGCTACACCTTC	CATALQGAGYGYTF
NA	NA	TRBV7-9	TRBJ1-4	TGTGCCAGCAGCTTAGGAGAGGCTGAAAAACTGTTTTTT	CASSLGEAEKLFF
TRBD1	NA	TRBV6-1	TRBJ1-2	TGTGCCAGCAGTCCGACAGGGGTACGTGGCTACACCTTC	CASSPTGVRGYTF
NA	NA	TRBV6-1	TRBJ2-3	TGTGCCAGCAGTCCTACAGCGTCTCGCACAGATACGCAGTATTTT	CASSPTASRTDTQYF
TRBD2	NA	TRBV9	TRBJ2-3	TGTGCCAGCAGCCATCGGGAGGGGGGCACAGATACGCAGTATTTT	CASSHREGGTDTQYF
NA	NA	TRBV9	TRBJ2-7	TGTGCCAGCAGCGTAAGGGCGTGGGACGAGCAGTACTTC	CASSVRAWDEQYF